A selection of T cell receptor beta chains follows, all from one sample in a study of blood T cell repertoires in COVID-19. Profiled with immunoSEQ multiplex PCR; TCRdb holds only in-frame clones, not every one. The data hold about 360,000 clones, with approximately 91% observed a single time. The sample taken for sequencing was PBMCs or T cells enriched from blood (not recorded which). The receptors were gathered from a woman between 40 and 55 years old with acute COVID-19. Each CDR3 is given with its conserved first and last residue. Each record gives: clone size, J gene, D gene, V gene, CDR3 DNA, CDR3 protein. D genes are given only for firm matches. Some rows have no size entry. The others give once, few or many, or a class for an expanded clone.

once	TRBJ1-1	.	TRBV7-8	TGTGCCAGCAGCTTAGGAGGGGGAACTGAAGCTTTCTTT	CASSLGGGTEAFF
.	TRBJ2-5	TRBD1	TRBV5-8	TGTGCCAGCAGCTTGGGGACAGGGGGACTACCAGAGACCCAGTACTTC	CASSLGTGGLPETQYF
once	TRBJ2-1	TRBD2	TRBV5-6	TGTGCCAGCAGCTTGGATACGCGGGGGGGCAATGAGCAGTTCTTC	CASSLDTRGGNEQFF
once	TRBJ2-7	TRBD1	TRBV18	TGTGCCAGCTCACCGGGGGTGGGCAGGGGGAACGAGCAGTACTTC	CASSPGVGRGNEQYF
.	TRBJ2-5	TRBD1	TRBV3-1/TRBV3-2	TGTGCCAGCAGCCAAGGGACAGGGGGAGAGACCCAGTACTTC	CASSQGTGGETQYF
.	TRBJ2-5	.	TRBV6-5	TGTGCCAGCAGTTACCCAGGGTCCCAAGAGACCCAGTACTTC	CASSYPGSQETQYF
.	TRBJ2-5	TRBD1	TRBV29-1	TGCAGCGTCTCAGGGGGCGGCGAGACCCAGTACTTC	CSVSGGGETQYF
.	TRBJ2-5	.	TRBV5-4	TGTGCCAGCAGCTTGGTGCGTGGCGGAGAGACCCAGTACTTC	CASSLVRGGETQYF
few	TRBJ1-2	TRBD1	TRBV3-1/TRBV3-2	TGTGCCAGCAGTCAAGGACAGGGGATCGGCTACACCTTC	CASSQGQGIGYTF
.	TRBJ1-3	.	TRBV30	TGTGCCTGGAGGGGCCAGACGAGTGGAAACACCATATATTTT	CAWRGQTSGNTIYF
.	TRBJ2-3	.	TRBV5-4	TGTGCCAGCAGCTTGGGGGGGCAAAGCACAGATACGCAGTATTTT	CASSLGGQSTDTQYF
.	TRBJ1-6	TRBD1	TRBV6-5	TGTGCCAGCAGTTCGGACAGGGGGCGTCTACGTTCACCCCTCCACTTT	CASSSDRGRLRSPLHF
.	TRBJ2-3	.	TRBV12-3/TRBV12-4	TGTGCCAGCAGTCTAACCACCTATCAGTATTTT	CASSLTTYQYF
.	TRBJ1-2	.	TRBV9	TGTGCCAGCAGCTCCGGGGGGTATGGCTACACCTTC	CASSSGGYGYTF
.	TRBJ1-2	.	TRBV9	TGTGCCAGCAGCGTAGGTTCAATAGGGGTAGATGGCTACACCTTC	CASSVGSIGVDGYTF
.	TRBJ1-3	.	TRBV20-1	TGCAGTGCTGCAACAGGAAACACCATATATTTT	CSAATGNTIYF
.	TRBJ1-4	.	TRBV30	TGTGCCTGGAGTGTACCGGGGTCAACTAATGAAAAACTGTTTTTT	CAWSVPGSTNEKLFF